Included here is one T cell receptor beta chain sequence, with context. Seattle patients were enrolled while actively infected and followed longitudinally. Sequenced by immunoSEQ multiplex PCR; TCRdb stores in-frame clones only, minus some. The sample carries a few hundred thousand clones, 80% to 95% recorded once. This record belongs to a study of blood T cell repertoires in COVID-19. The wider study: There were acute and convalescent COVID-19 samples, and they came from the United States, Italy and Spain. PBMCs, B-cell-depleted T cells, or T cells provided the cDNA or gDNA that made up the material.

The CDR3 runs 12 residues. CDR1 SGHTA and CDR2 FQGNSA come from the germline V gene. V was pared by 5 bases and J by 6 bases, with 9 bases between. The sequence came from a person aged 18-29 years with COVID-19, enrolled during active disease. Sequences were obtained from peripheral blood. The chain employs TRBV7-2 and TRBJ2-3; D is unclear. In nucleotides, the CDR3 is TGTGCCAGCAGCCCCCCTACTGATACGCAGTATTTT. Its protein product is CASSPPTDTQYF.